Listed here are 18 T cell receptor beta chains from one sample, sequenced in a study of T cells after yellow fever vaccination. MiXCR, applied by TCRdb to the 5' RACE reads, yields one record per CDR3 protein. The sample includes around 550,000 distinct CDR3 sequences, approximately 21% seen only once; the top ten take over 11%. The source was PBMCs, collected 15 days after the yellow fever booster vaccination. The receptors originated from a man aged 25-45 years who received the YFV17D yellow fever vaccine.

Only a few counts were recorded for this clonotype. The chain recombines TRBV6-2 or TRBV6-3 with TRBJ2-7; the match to TRBD1 covers 11 bases. Germline loops: CDR1 MNHEY, CDR2 SVGEGT. The V and J ends lost 6 bases and 6 bases, in that order; junction bases with no gene match: 4. This CDR3 has 13 amino acids. CDR3 loop: CASRDRGPVEQYF. In nucleotides, the CDR3 is TGTGCCAGCAGGGACAGGGGGCCGGTCGAGCAGTACTTC.

This clonotype was detected only a few times. The rearrangement uses TRBV7-9 and TRBJ1-6; 10 bases match TRBD1. The V and J ends lost 3 bases and 9 bases, in that order; junction bases with no gene match: 5. Looked up from germline, CDR1 is SEHNR and CDR2 is FQNEAQ (reference sequence). The CDR3 runs 15 residues. CDR3 in DNA: TGTGCCAGCAGCTTGACGGGACAGGGGAGTTCACCCCTCCACTTT. The encoded protein is CASSLTGQGSSPLHF. Full variable domain (outside the CDR3, taken from reference TRBV7-9 and TRBJ1-6): DTGVSQNPRHKITKRGQNVTFRCDPISEHNRLYWYRQTLGQGPEFLTYFQNEAQLEKSRLLSDRFSAERPKGSFSTLEIQRTEQGDSAMYLCASSLTGQGSSPLHFGNGTRLTVT.

The chain joins TRBV3-1 to TRBJ2-1, with D perhaps matching TRBD1 (5 bases). CDR1 is LGHDT and CDR2 is YNNKEL in the germline V gene (reference sequence). This CDR3 has 12 amino acids. The ends were cut back, 3 bases at V and 6 bases at J, with 6 bases in the middle. The CDR3 loop reads CASSHRANEQFF. Here the CDR3 DNA reads TGTGCCAGCAGCCACAGGGCCAATGAGCAGTTCTTC.

This clonotype was counted between two and nine times. The chain has TRBV18 and TRBJ2-2, with D possibly being TRBD2 (6 bases). Germline V gene lookup returns CDR1 KGHSH and CDR2 LQKENI. V dropped 1 base and J dropped 6 bases, with 15 bases sitting between them. CDR3 length: 16 amino acids. CDR3 sequence: CASSPLGGTSAGELFF. The DNA of the CDR3 is TGTGCCAGCTCACCACTGGGCGGGACTTCTGCCGGGGAGCTGTTTTTT.

The CDR3 here is CSARMLFGDLRDNEQFF. The CDR3 DNA reads TGCAGTGCTAGGATGCTCTTTGGGGACCTGCGAGACAATGAGCAGTTCTTC. The rearrangement links TRBV20-1 to TRBJ2-1, with D perhaps being TRBD1 or TRBD2 (5 bases each). The germline V gene encodes CDR1 DFQATT and CDR2 SNEGSKA (reference sequence). V was cut by 3 bases and J by 5 bases, with 23 bases left in between. This CDR3 has 17 residues.

In its sample, this clonotype was seen a few times. The chain couples TRBV5-1 to TRBJ2-7; D might be TRBD1 (6 bases). The CDR3 has 14 residues. V was cut by 2 bases and J by 3 bases, with 12 bases left in between. Germline CDR1 reads SGHRS; CDR2 reads YFSETQ. CDR3 region: CASSLNRVNYEQYF. The DNA for the CDR3 is TGCGCCAGCAGCTTAAACAGGGTAAACTACGAGCAGTACTTC.

This clonotype was seen just once. The rearrangement links TRBV10-3 to TRBJ1-4; D is ambiguous. This CDR3 spans 12 amino acids. Germline V gene data show CDR1 as ENHRY and CDR2 as SYGVKD. V gave up 3 bases and J gave up 8 bases, with 7 bases separating them. Here the CDR3 DNA reads TGTGCCATCAGTGAAGCCAGCGAAAAACTGTTTTTT. Its protein is CAISEASEKLFF.

This clonotype was seen a few times. The chain recombines TRBV6-1 with TRBJ2-7; 8 bases agree with TRBD1. The V gene's germline CDR1 is MNHNS and CDR2 SASEGT. V shed 6 bases, J shed 3 bases, and the junction held 7 bases outside the gene matches. The CDR3 has 14 amino acids. The CDR3 coding sequence is TGTGCCAGCAGAACCGGACAGGGCTTCTACGAGCAGTACTTC. Translating gives CASRTGQGFYEQYF.

This clonotype was seen only a few times. The rearrangement joins TRBV4-3 to TRBJ2-1; 10 bases fit TRBD2. This CDR3 region has 17 residues. Germline lookup yields CDR1 LGHNA and CDR2 YSLEER. Trimming at V came to 0 bases and at J to 3 bases, leaving 5 bases not matched to a gene. CDR3 residues: CASSQDGGLANYNEQFF. In nucleotides, the CDR3 is TGCGCCAGCAGCCAAGATGGGGGACTAGCGAACTACAATGAGCAGTTCTTC.

V usage is TRBV7-2 and J usage is TRBJ2-1; the D gene is possibly TRBD2 (6 bases). This CDR3 comprises 14 residues. Germline values: CDR1 SGHTA, CDR2 FQGNSA. V lost 5 bases, J lost 2 bases, and 10 bases lay in between. The CDR3 protein is CASSTSSAYNEQFF. The CDR3 DNA sequence: TGTGCCAGCAGCACCTCTAGCGCCTACAATGAGCAGTTCTTC.

The V call is TRBV27, the J call TRBJ2-7, with unresolved D. With 8 bases removed from V and 3 bases from J, the gap between germline ends came to 26 bases. The CDR3 covers 17 residues. From germline, CDR1 is MNHEY and CDR2 SMNVEV (reference sequence). The CDR3 loop reads CASPQKDKGTEVYEQYF. CDR3 DNA: TGTGCCAGCCCGCAGAAGGATAAGGGTACCGAGGTCTACGAGCAGTACTTC.

This clonotype was counted only a few times. The chain couples TRBV7-2 to TRBJ2-7; 7 bases are a match to TRBD1. This CDR3 spans 15 amino acids. The junction had 9 bases not matched to a gene; V was cut back by 5 bases and J by 2 bases. Per the germline V gene, CDR1 is SGHTA and CDR2 is FQGNSA. This chain's CDR3 is CASSIRQGRPYEQYF. CDR3 coding DNA: TGTGCCAGCAGCATTAGACAGGGAAGACCCTACGAGCAGTACTTC. Full variable domain (missing parts from reference TRBV7-2 and TRBJ2-7): GAGVSQSPSNKVTEKGKDVELRCDPISGHTALYWYRQSLGQGLEFLIYFQGNSAPDKSGLPSDRFSAERTGGSVSTLTIQRTQQEDSAVYLCASSIRQGRPYEQYFGPGTRLTVT.

This clonotype was seen a few times. The chain has TRBV28 and TRBJ1-6; D call uncertain. Germline-derived CDR1 and CDR2 are MDHEN and SYDVKM. Deletions cut 7 bases from V and 9 bases from J, with 10 bases between. There are 12 residues in the CDR3. CDR3: CASKQFGSPLHF. In DNA, the CDR3 is TGTGCCAGCAAACAATTTGGTTCACCCCTCCACTTT. Filled out from reference TRBV28 and TRBJ1-6, the complete variable domain reads DVKVTQSSRYLVKRTGEKVFLECVQDMDHENMFWYRQDPGLGLRLIYFSYDVKMKEKGDIPEGYSVSREKKERFSLILESASTNQTSMYLCASKQFGSPLHFGNGTRLTVT.

In this sample, this clonotype turned up many times. The chain carries TRBV12-3 or TRBV12-4 and TRBJ2-1, with a possible D match to TRBD2 (6 bases). The V and J ends lost 4 bases and 6 bases respectively, with 22 bases between them. CDR3 size: 17 residues. DNA for the CDR3: TGTGCCAGCAGTTCAAGAACCCCGGGACTCCGGGCCAATGAGCAGTTCTTC. Translation gives CASSSRTPGLRANEQFF.

The J gene is TRBJ2-7, the V gene TRBV28; 7 bases line up with TRBD1. The CDR3 is made up of 14 amino acids. V shed 7 bases and J 4 bases; nucleotides not matched to a gene: 10. Germline-derived CDR1 and CDR2 are MDHEN and SYDVKM. The CDR3: CASNPGQALYEQYF. DNA for the CDR3: TGTGCCAGCAACCCCGGACAGGCTCTTTACGAGCAGTACTTC.

This clonotype appeared a few times. The chain has TRBV5-1 and TRBJ2-3; no clear D gene. Trimming stripped 4 bases from V and 2 bases from J, with 11 bases between. Germline V gives CDR1 SGHRS, CDR2 YFSETQ. The CDR3 is made up of 14 amino acids. This CDR3 is CASSPGPTTDTQYF. DNA for the CDR3: TGCGCCAGCAGCCCGGGCCCTACCACAGATACGCAGTATTTT.

The table lists this clonotype with many counts. V gene TRBV28 combines with J gene TRBJ2-1; D unclear. The germline V gene has CDR1 MDHEN and CDR2 SYDVKM. With 2 bases removed from V and 8 bases from J, the gap between germline ends came to 7 bases. The CDR3 has 12 residues. CDR3 DNA: TGTGCCAGCAGTTTAAGGGTGGATGAGCAGTTCTTC. Its protein is CASSLRVDEQFF.

This clonotype was recorded a few times. The CDR3 nucleotides are TGCGCCAGCAGGGGGACTAGCGGGAGAGGTGAGCAGTTCTTC. This codes for CASRGTSGRGEQFF. The chain employs TRBV5-1 and TRBJ2-1; 14 bases align to TRBD2. V was clipped by 5 bases and J by 9 bases; unmatched bases: 4. CDR3 length equals 14 residues. Germline CDR1 SGHRS, CDR2 YFSETQ.